This TCR beta chain is drawn from a study of beta chain features in type 1 diabetes. Expressed TCRB transcripts were sequenced after all isolated RNA was converted to cDNA. TCRdb keeps only in-frame clones here, not all; method: immunoSEQ multiplex PCR. The table has approximately 100,000 clones, 25% to 35% seen once; the top ten hold less than 0.65%. A few counts support this clone. Its antigen is unknown. Regarding the study as a whole: Moderate yet significant TCRB CDR3 shortening was seen in Type 1 diabetes patients in all four CD4+ subsets.

V was shortened by 0 bases and J by 4 bases, with 16 bases between the two germline ends. Germline V gives CDR1 SGHRS, CDR2 YFSETQ. The CDR3 length is 16 residues. The rearrangement joins TRBV5-1 to TRBJ1-1; a weak D match, TRBD1 (5 bases). The sequenced sample was central memory CD4+ T cells from blood. This sequence was found in a young woman with type 1 diabetes. CDR3 region: CASSLAVGGMGTEAFF. The CDR3 DNA sequence: TGCGCCAGCAGCTTGGCGGTGGGGGGAATGGGCACTGAAGCTTTCTTT.